The clone carrying this T cell receptor beta chain was found many times. The sequenced template was RNA, covering the TCR beta CDR3 region. In the first round, RT-PCR was carried out with HTBI primers, and a multiplex PCR formed the second round. TCRdb ran MiXCR on the multiplex PCR reads and lists one entry per CDR3 protein. This table holds about 370,000 distinct CDR3 sequences, roughly 15% found once. Germline CDR1 reads SGHNT; CDR2 reads YENEEA. The CDR3 has 19 amino acids. V lost 3 bases and J lost 1, with 24 bases in between. These data come from a study of Graves' ophthalmopathy and Graves' hyperthyroidism.

This TCR came from an adult woman with stable Graves' hyperthyroidism. The source material was peripheral blood. The chain uses TRBV11-3 and TRBJ1-1, with unresolved D. CDR3 residues: CASSFFSVLRTTTNTEAFF. The CDR3 nucleotides read TGTGCCAGCAGCTTTTTTTCGGTTTTGAGGACCACAACGAACACTGAAGCTTTCTTT.